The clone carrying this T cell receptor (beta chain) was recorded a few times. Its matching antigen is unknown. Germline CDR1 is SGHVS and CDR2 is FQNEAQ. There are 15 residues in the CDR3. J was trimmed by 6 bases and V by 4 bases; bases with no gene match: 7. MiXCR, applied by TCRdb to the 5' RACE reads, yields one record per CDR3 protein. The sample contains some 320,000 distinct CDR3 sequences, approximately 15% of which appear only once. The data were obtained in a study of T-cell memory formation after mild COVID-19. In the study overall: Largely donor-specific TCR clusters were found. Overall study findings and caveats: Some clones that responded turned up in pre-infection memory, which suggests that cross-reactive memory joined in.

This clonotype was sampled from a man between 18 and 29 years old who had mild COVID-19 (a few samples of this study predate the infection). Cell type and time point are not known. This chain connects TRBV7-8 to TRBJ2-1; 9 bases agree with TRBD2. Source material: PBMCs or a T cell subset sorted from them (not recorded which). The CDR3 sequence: CASSSAGSGGNEQFF. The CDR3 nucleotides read TGTGCCAGCAGCTCGGCGGGTAGCGGGGGCAATGAGCAGTTCTTC.